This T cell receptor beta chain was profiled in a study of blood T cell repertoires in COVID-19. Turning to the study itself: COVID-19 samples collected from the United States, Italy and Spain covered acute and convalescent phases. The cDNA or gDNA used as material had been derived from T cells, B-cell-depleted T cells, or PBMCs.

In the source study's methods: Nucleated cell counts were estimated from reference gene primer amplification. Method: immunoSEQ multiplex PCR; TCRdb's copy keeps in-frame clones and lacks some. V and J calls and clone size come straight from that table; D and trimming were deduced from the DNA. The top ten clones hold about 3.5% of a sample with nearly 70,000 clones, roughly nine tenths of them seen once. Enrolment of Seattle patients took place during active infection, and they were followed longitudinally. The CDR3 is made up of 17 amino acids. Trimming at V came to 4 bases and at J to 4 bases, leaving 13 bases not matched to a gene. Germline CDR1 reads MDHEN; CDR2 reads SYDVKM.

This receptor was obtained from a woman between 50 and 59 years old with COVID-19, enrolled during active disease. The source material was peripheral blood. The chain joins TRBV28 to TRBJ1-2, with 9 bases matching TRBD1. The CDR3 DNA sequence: TGTGCCAGCAGTTCCTCCGGGACAGGGTGGTTATTCTATGGCTACACCTTC. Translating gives CASSSSGTGWLFYGYTF.